The 6 T cell receptor beta chains below come from one sample, sequenced in a study of cytotoxic CD8 clonotypes in ibrutinib-treated CLL. The repertoire was sequenced with immunoSEQ multiplex PCR; TCRdb's copy has only in-frame clones and lacks some. The table records some 150,000 clones, 70% to 85% of them present only once. The sequencing used PBMCs, collected after 12 months of ibrutinib treatment. The receptors derive from a human donor with chronic lymphocytic leukemia.

This clone has a handful of counts. The V gene is TRBV6-1, the J gene TRBJ1-1; TRBD1 matches at 9 bases. Germline V lookup: CDR1 MNHNS, CDR2 SASEGT. The CDR3 covers 14 residues. The ends lost 6 bases at V and 4 bases at J; junction bases unmatched: 6. The chain's CDR3 is CASSRTGAATEAFF. The DNA for the CDR3 is TGTGCCAGCAGCCGGACAGGGGCGGCCACTGAAGCTTTCTTT.

The chain has TRBV25-1 and TRBJ2-2, with D unclear. Germline V gene data show CDR1 as MGHDK and CDR2 as SYGVNS. Trimming stripped 1 base from V and 5 bases from J, with 8 bases between. This CDR3 spans 14 amino acids. The CDR3 protein is CASSESFQTGELFF. The CDR3 DNA follows: TGTGCCAGCAGTGAATCATTTCAGACCGGGGAGCTGTTTTTT.

The CDR3 DNA reads as TGTGCCAGTAGTATAGTACTAGCGGGAGGGGAGACCCAGTACTTC. Translating it yields CASSIVLAGGETQYF. The genes are TRBV19 and TRBJ2-5, with 13 bases matching TRBD2. The J segment lost 5 bases and the V segment lost 1 base, leaving 1 base of the junction unmatched. The CDR3 totals 15 residues. Germline CDR1 is LNHDA and CDR2 is SQIVND (reference sequence). The entire variable domain, with the rest obtained from reference TRBV19 and TRBJ2-5, is as follows: DGGITQSPKYLFRKEGQNVTLSCEQNLNHDAMYWYRQDPGQGLRLIYYSQIVNDFQKGDIAEGYSVSREKKESFPLTVTSAQKNPTAFYLCASSIVLAGGETQYFGPGTRLLVL.

This clone was seen a handful of times. The V and J genes are TRBV29-1 and TRBJ1-2, with a weak D call TRBD1 (5 bases). This CDR3 comprises 12 residues. Trimming took off 7 bases at V and 5 bases at J, with 14 bases between the two ends. Germline V gives CDR1 SQVTM, CDR2 ANQGSEA. CDR3 amino acids: CSEKTGVYGYTF. CDR3 DNA sequence: TGCAGCGAGAAAACAGGAGTATATGGCTACACCTTC.

This chain joins TRBV5-1 and TRBJ2-7, with D perhaps TRBD2 (5 bases). There are 15 residues in the CDR3. Germline assignment: CDR1 SGHRS and CDR2 YFSETQ. V lost 0 bases and J lost 3, with 13 bases in between. The CDR3 DNA sequence: TGCGCCAGCAGCTTGGGGCTGGGAGCCTTCTACGAGCAGTACTTC. It codes for CASSLGLGAFYEQYF.

CDR3: CSVGGSPNYEQYF. DNA of the CDR3: TGCAGCGTTGGGGGCAGTCCCAACTACGAGCAGTACTTC. The chain links TRBV29-1 to TRBJ2-7, with TRBD1 as a possible D gene (5 bases). V was shortened by 4 bases and J by 3 bases, with 13 bases between the two germline ends. Germline V gives CDR1 SQVTM, CDR2 ANQGSEA. This CDR3 contains 13 residues.